This is a list of T cell receptor beta chains from one sample in a study of T-cell reconstitution after alpha-beta-depleted transplantation in children. TCRdb re-analysed the PCR reads in MiXCR, keeping a single row per CDR3 protein. The table lists about 580,000 distinct CDR3 sequences, 23% of them singletons, with 13% to 15% in the top ten. The starting material was PBMCs, mostly from graft donor cells, obtained 360 days after TCRalphabeta/CD19-depleted stem cell transplant. The receptors originated from a boy under three years old who had a stem cell transplant for acute myeloid leukemia, so the T cells may come from the graft donor. Both conserved end residues are part of each CDR3. Not all rows give a size; the values are once, few, many and, for expanded clones, a class.

TRBV5-1	few	TRBJ2-7	CASSLPGGGDEQYF
TRBV5-1	.	TRBJ1-2	CASSSDPDRVGGYTF
TRBV7-2	many	TRBJ2-1	CASSPTLAEQFF
TRBV29-1	many	TRBJ2-2	CSGARTGNTGELFF
TRBV30	.	TRBJ1-1	CAWSDLRPDNTEAFF
TRBV12-3/TRBV12-4	.	TRBJ2-5	CASSLAPLAREAQYF
TRBV4-3	many	TRBJ2-1	CASSLDKSSYNEQFF
TRBV7-9	many	TRBJ1-2	CASSQTVDYGYTF
TRBV12-3/TRBV12-4	many	TRBJ2-5	CASSLLRGHETQYF
TRBV27	.	TRBJ2-5	CASSLWAGFQETQYF
TRBV2	many	TRBJ1-5	CASTADHSNQPQHF
TRBV6-1	few	TRBJ2-7	CASSRGVEGYEQYF
TRBV6-1	many	TRBJ2-5	CASGTSATQETQYF
TRBV20-1	many	TRBJ2-1	CSARGVHEQFF
TRBV7-9	once	TRBJ2-1	CASSHPRGGRRDEQFF
TRBV12-3/TRBV12-4	few	TRBJ2-3	CASSFWQGADTQYF
TRBV28	many	TRBJ1-2	CASSTSRGRGYTF
TRBV12-3/TRBV12-4	.	TRBJ2-3	CASSSNPSGGWGDTQYF
TRBV18	few	TRBJ2-1	CASSPPSGIYNEQFF
TRBV7-3	many	TRBJ2-3	CASSLEAGPNWNTQYF
TRBV20-1	.	TRBJ2-5	CSARHATDQETQYF
TRBV9	.	TRBJ1-2	CASSGPGGPNGYTF
TRBV3-1	few	TRBJ2-3	CASSRFTGTSSTDTQYF
TRBV4-3	many	TRBJ1-1	CASSYRDSHVNTEAFF
TRBV6-5	many	TRBJ1-2	CASSSGTYGYTF
TRBV24-1	.	TRBJ2-5	CATSDLHLAPSGEETQYF
TRBV20-1	.	TRBJ1-1	CSARIGRTEAFF
TRBV20-1	.	TRBJ2-3	CSARTDPQSTDTQYF
TRBV20-1	few	TRBJ2-3	CSAIEGGDKAGPTDTQYF
TRBV6-5	.	TRBJ1-1	CASSYSGPLGAFF
TRBV20-1	.	TRBJ2-3	CSATPGLAMATDTQYF
TRBV6-2/TRBV6-3	many	TRBJ1-5	CASSYSWDRRFYSNQPQHF
TRBV20-1	many	TRBJ2-4	CSKRLAKNIQYF
TRBV20-1	many	TRBJ2-5	CSALGQGAETQYF
TRBV10-3	.	TRBJ2-5	CAISELGAGETQYF
TRBV10-3	.	TRBJ2-2	CAISDQAGQPNTGELFF
TRBV12-3/TRBV12-4	.	TRBJ1-1	CASRYDRLNTEAFF
TRBV25-1	once	TRBJ2-1	CASTKGREQFF
TRBV12-3/TRBV12-4	.	TRBJ2-5	CASSEGQGKTQYF
TRBV12-3/TRBV12-4	few	TRBJ1-5	CASSLGWAGGNNQPQHF
TRBV7-9	.	TRBJ2-5	CASSLVPAGVRETQYF
TRBV15	many	TRBJ2-1	CATSRDVGRLAGAYNEQFF
TRBV20-1	.	TRBJ2-3	CSAFTGGATDTQYF
TRBV12-3/TRBV12-4	many	TRBJ2-3	CASSFWTSGGWGDTQYF
TRBV7-9	.	TRBJ1-1	CASSATTEAFF
TRBV29-1	.	TRBJ2-5	CSVIGGLGAAETQYF
TRBV20-1	few	TRBJ2-1	CSARGPGGSYNEQFF